Listed below are T cell receptor beta chains from one sample, sequenced in a study of identical twins. TCRdb itself ran the 5' RACE reads through MiXCR, one entry per CDR3 protein. Among about 890,000 distinct CDR3 sequences listed, 9% to 15% were seen once. The sample was also linked to a second study, of yellow fever vaccine responses in identical twins.

The sequenced sample was PBMCs. Receptors originate from a woman aged 18-30 years in good health. CDR3s include the opening cysteine and the closing phenylalanine or tryptophan. A D gene is named only where the DNA matches it firmly. Expanded clones get a size class; other rows say once, few or many, or leave the size out.

cdr3_length | d_call | j_call | clone_size | v_call | cdr3_aa | cdr3_nt
17 | . | TRBJ1-6 | . | TRBV14 | CASSQDGRSHMDSPLHF | TGTGCCAGCAGCCAAGATGGCAGGTCCCATATGGATTCACCCCTCCACTTT
14 | TRBD1 | TRBJ1-4 | few | TRBV6-1 | CASNVRRGREKLFF | TGTGCCAGCAATGTCCGCAGGGGGCGTGAAAAACTGTTTTTT
11 | . | TRBJ2-7 | . | TRBV10-3 | CAISESLVLYF | TGTGCCATCAGTGAGTCGCTAGTATTGTACTTC
15 | . | TRBJ2-3 | many | TRBV5-1 | CASSLVGTSTDTQYF | TGCGCCAGCAGCTTGGTCGGGACTAGCACAGATACGCAGTATTTT
16 | . | TRBJ1-6 | . | TRBV6-5 | CASSYLQGTYNSPLHF | TGTGCCAGCAGTTACTTGCAGGGCACCTATAATTCACCCCTCCACTTT
16 | . | TRBJ2-3 | . | TRBV7-2 | CASSLEISDPTDTQYF | TGTGCCAGCAGCTTGGAGATAAGCGACCCCACAGATACGCAGTATTTT
16 | TRBD1 | TRBJ2-1 | few | TRBV3-1 | CASSPSVGQGGNEQFF | TGTGCCAGCAGCCCCTCCGTCGGACAGGGTGGCAATGAGCAGTTCTTC
12 | . | TRBJ2-7 | few | TRBV27 | CASGGSAYEQYF | TGTGCCAGCGGGGGTTCCGCCTACGAGCAGTACTTC
19 | TRBD2 | TRBJ2-3 | . | TRBV6-1 | CASTPGLASMVGPTDTQYF | TGTGCCAGCACCCCGGGACTAGCGTCAATGGTCGGGCCCACAGATACGCAGTATTTT
13 | . | TRBJ1-5 | few | TRBV29-1 | CSVEAESNQPQHF | TGCAGCGTTGAGGCGGAGAGCAATCAGCCCCAGCATTTT
13 | . | TRBJ2-7 | . | TRBV28 | CASSFLERYEQYF | TGTGCCAGCAGTTTCTTAGAACGCTACGAGCAGTACTTC
17 | TRBD2 | TRBJ2-2 | few | TRBV6-2/TRBV6-3 | CASSYQRGGPNTGELFF | TGTGCCAGCAGTTACCAACGGGGAGGGCCGAACACCGGGGAGCTGTTTTTT
18 | TRBD2 | TRBJ2-5 | . | TRBV24-1 | CATSDPGLAGGVQETQYF | TGTGCCACCAGTGATCCGGGACTAGCGGGGGGTGTACAAGAGACCCAGTACTTC
18 | . | TRBJ2-1 | few | TRBV4-2 | CASSPLPRTLGTDNEQFF | TGTGCCAGCAGCCCACTCCCCCGGACACTGGGGACCGACAATGAGCAGTTCTTC
15 | . | TRBJ2-3 | few | TRBV18 | CASSRTGDYTDTQYF | TGTGCCAGCTCACGAACAGGGGACTACACAGATACGCAGTATTTT
18 | TRBD1 | TRBJ2-4 | . | TRBV6-5 | CASSYLRQGHEAKNIQYF | TGTGCCAGCAGTTACCTCCGACAGGGGCACGAAGCCAAAAACATTCAGTACTTC
16 | . | TRBJ2-3 | . | TRBV6-1 | CASSHTPGARPDTQYF | TGTGCCAGCAGCCACACCCCAGGGGCGCGTCCAGATACGCAGTATTTT
16 | TRBD2 | TRBJ2-3 | many | TRBV24-1 | CATGGTSGSSTDTQYF | TGTGCCACCGGAGGGACTAGCGGGTCAAGCACAGATACGCAGTATTTT
14 | . | TRBJ1-6 | many | TRBV10-1 | CASSESATNSPLHF | TGCGCCAGCAGTGAGTCGGCCACCAATTCACCCCTCCACTTT
14 | . | TRBJ1-2 | few | TRBV7-9 | CASSLGVVGYGYTF | TGTGCCAGCAGCTTAGGGGTGGTGGGCTATGGCTACACCTTC
16 | . | TRBJ2-5 | . | TRBV14 | CASSHRLQDGGETQYF | TGTGCCAGCAGCCACCGCCTCCAGGATGGGGGAGAGACCCAGTACTTC
13 | TRBD1 | TRBJ2-1 | many | TRBV24-1 | CATRDRGRNEQFF | TGTGCCACCAGGGACAGGGGGCGAAATGAGCAGTTCTTC
13 | . | TRBJ1-4 | . | TRBV28 | CASSPRNNEKLFF | TGTGCCAGCAGTCCCAGGAACAATGAAAAACTGTTTTTT
14 | . | TRBJ1-1 | . | TRBV3-1 | CASSPVVKALEAFF | TGTGCCAGCAGCCCCGTAGTTAAGGCCCTTGAAGCTTTCTTT
15 | TRBD2 | TRBJ2-1 | few | TRBV20-1 | CSARGGLAGHNEQFF | TGCAGTGCTAGAGGGGGACTAGCGGGGCACAATGAGCAGTTCTTC
15 | . | TRBJ1-1 | many | TRBV25-1 | CASSGLGGSNTEAFF | TGTGCCAGCAGTGGGTTGGGGGGGTCGAACACTGAAGCTTTCTTT
16 | TRBD1 | TRBJ2-1 | once | TRBV19 | CASSNRGSNSYNEQFF | TGTGCCAGTAGTAACAGGGGGTCGAATTCCTACAATGAGCAGTTCTTC
15 | TRBD1 | TRBJ1-2 | . | TRBV7-9 | CASSSPGQGAYGYTF | TGTGCCAGCAGCAGTCCGGGACAGGGTGCCTATGGCTACACCTTC
15 | . | TRBJ2-1 | many | TRBV11-2 | CASSLLPLSYNEQFF | TGTGCCAGCAGCTTACTTCCCCTATCCTACAATGAGCAGTTCTTC
16 | TRBD1 | TRBJ1-5 | few | TRBV24-1 | CATSDQGTGADQPQHF | TGTGCCACCAGTGACCAGGGGACAGGGGCTGATCAGCCCCAGCATTTT
15 | . | TRBJ2-7 | once | TRBV2 | CASSEAVGVAYEQYF | TGTGCCAGCAGTGAAGCCGTGGGAGTTGCTTACGAGCAGTACTTC
13 | . | TRBJ2-7 | many | TRBV20-1 | CSASPPGSYEQYF | TGCAGTGCTAGCCCCCCCGGCTCCTACGAGCAGTACTTC
15 | . | TRBJ2-5 | . | TRBV12-3/TRBV12-4 | CASSPDLGLEETQYF | TGTGCCAGCAGCCCGGACTTAGGTCTCGAAGAGACCCAGTACTTC
14 | TRBD2 | TRBJ2-3 | few | TRBV12-3/TRBV12-4 | CASSRTSYTDTQYF | TGTGCCAGCAGCCGGACTAGCTACACAGATACGCAGTATTTT
18 | TRBD2 | TRBJ2-1 | . | TRBV20-1 | CSARDWASGGSLYNEQFF | TGCAGTGCTAGAGATTGGGCTAGCGGGGGGTCCCTCTACAATGAGCAGTTCTTC
13 | TRBD1 | TRBJ2-2 | . | TRBV29-1 | CSVVGTGAGELFF | TGCAGCGTTGTAGGAACAGGGGCCGGGGAGCTGTTTTTT
15 | . | TRBJ1-2 | few | TRBV6-1 | CATRSWSEGNYGYTF | TGTGCCACCCGCTCATGGAGCGAGGGTAACTATGGCTACACCTTC
16 | TRBD2 | TRBJ2-2 | few | TRBV7-8 | CASSLSGGGKIGELFF | TGTGCCAGCAGCTTAAGCGGGGGTGGTAAAATCGGGGAGCTGTTTTTT
15 | . | TRBJ2-5 | . | TRBV20-1 | CSAKVYNWYQETQYF | TGCAGTGCAAAGGTGTATAACTGGTACCAAGAGACCCAGTACTTC
17 | TRBD2 | TRBJ2-3 | . | TRBV28 | CASSSNLASGNTDTQYF | TGTGCCAGCAGTTCGAATCTTGCTAGCGGGAACACAGATACGCAGTATTTT
14 | . | TRBJ1-5 | . | TRBV5-8 | CASSLEDGRGPQHF | TGTGCCAGCAGCTTGGAGGACGGCCGTGGGCCCCAGCATTTT
15 | TRBD1 | TRBJ1-6 | few | TRBV2 | CASPPRTGVNSPLHF | TGTGCCAGCCCCCCGCGGACAGGCGTCAATTCACCCCTCCACTTT
15 | TRBD1 | TRBJ2-1 | many | TRBV5-1 | CASSLAQGARNEQFF | TGCGCCAGCAGCTTGGCACAGGGGGCCAGAAATGAGCAGTTCTTC
13 | TRBD1 | TRBJ2-7 | few | TRBV11-3 | CASSSRGQYEQYF | TGTGCCAGCAGCTCCCGGGGACAGTACGAGCAGTACTTC
16 | TRBD2 | TRBJ2-1 | . | TRBV5-1 | CASSAPERGGSYEQFF | TGCGCCAGCAGCGCCCCGGAGCGGGGGGGCTCTTATGAGCAGTTCTTC
13 | . | TRBJ1-5 | many | TRBV4-1 | CASSQTYNQPQHF | TGCGCCAGCAGCCAAACATACAATCAGCCCCAGCATTTT
16 | . | TRBJ2-7 | few | TRBV5-1 | CASSLARTTVIYEQYF | TGCGCCAGCAGCTTGGCGAGGACTACGGTAATTTACGAGCAGTACTTC
16 | TRBD2 | TRBJ2-1 | many | TRBV20-1 | CSARSAGTSYIVEQFF | TGCAGTGCTAGGTCGGCCGGGACTAGTTATATCGTTGAGCAGTTCTTC
15 | TRBD2 | TRBJ2-1 | few | TRBV7-8 | CASSSTSGPYNEQFF | TGTGCCAGCAGCTCCACTAGCGGCCCATACAATGAGCAGTTCTTC
15 | . | TRBJ1-2 | few | TRBV19 | CASSIGTGQNYGYTF | TGTGCCAGTAGTATCGGTACAGGACAGAACTATGGCTACACCTTC
16 | . | TRBJ2-3 | few | TRBV5-1 | CASSLWEREGTDTQYF | TGCGCCAGCAGCTTGTGGGAGAGGGAGGGCACAGATACGCAGTATTTT
16 | . | TRBJ1-6 | . | TRBV9 | CASSVAADGWDSPLHF | TGTGCCAGCAGCGTAGCCGCGGACGGCTGGGATTCACCCCTCCACTTT
14 | . | TRBJ1-2 | many | TRBV5-1 | CASSLASTDYGYTF | TGCGCCAGCAGCTTGGCCAGCACAGACTATGGCTACACCTTC
15 | TRBD1 | TRBJ1-5 | . | TRBV5-1 | CASSLQGGPNQPQHF | TGCGCCAGCAGCTTACAGGGGGGTCCCAATCAGCCCCAGCATTTT
14 | TRBD1 | TRBJ1-6 | few | TRBV12-3/TRBV12-4 | CASSPGTVLSPLHF | TGTGCCAGCAGCCCCGGGACAGTCCTCTCACCCCTCCACTTT
16 | . | TRBJ2-2 | many | TRBV4-1 | CASSQDNLRSAGELFF | TGCGCCAGCAGCCAAGATAATCTGAGGTCGGCCGGGGAGCTGTTTTTT
16 | TRBD2 | TRBJ2-7 | . | TRBV20-1 | CSASEPIAGISYEQYF | TGCAGTGCGTCGGAACCTATAGCGGGAATCTCCTACGAGCAGTACTTC
17 | TRBD2 | TRBJ2-1 | few | TRBV28 | CASSFTLAGGDYNEQFF | TGTGCCAGCAGTTTTACTCTAGCGGGAGGGGACTACAATGAGCAGTTCTTC